The 21 T cell receptor beta chains listed next were all sequenced from one sample in a study of liver allograft versus peripheral blood T cells. Study summary: In transplanted livers, T cell receptor repertoires were compared with those found in the recipients' peripheral blood.

TCRdb re-called the reads through MiXCR, storing one row per CDR3 protein. The sample records 8,000 to 9,000 distinct CDR3 sequences, 16% being singletons. The receptors come from a human patient who had a liver transplant. Some T cells may have originated in the graft donor.

This clonotype was seen ten or more times. The chain combines TRBV30 with TRBJ1-2, with D perhaps matching TRBD1 (6 bases). From germline, CDR1 is GTSNPN and CDR2 SVGIG (reference sequence). Trimming stripped 0 bases from V and 7 bases from J, with 18 bases between. The CDR3 spans 15 residues. This CDR3 is CAWSVLTGSRSGYTF. The CDR3 coding sequence is TGTGCCTGGAGTGTATTAACAGGGAGTAGGTCTGGCTACACCTTC.

With respect to this clonotype: A much larger clone lies one base from this, so it may be a read error. The J gene is TRBJ2-7, the V gene TRBV20-1; tentatively, D is TRBD2 (5 bases). V shed 3 bases and J shed 2 bases, with 17 bases lying between them. Germline V lookup: CDR1 DFQATT, CDR2 SNEGSKA (reference sequence). This CDR3 has 15 amino acids. The CDR3 DNA follows: TGCAGTGCTAGCGAAGGGTCAAGGAGGACCTACGAGCAGTACTTC. It specifies CSASEGSRRTYEQYF.

The V gene is TRBV11-2, the J gene TRBJ1-4; 9 bases line up with TRBD1. The J segment lost 6 bases and the V segment lost 7 bases, leaving 3 bases of the junction unmatched. The CDR3 runs to 13 residues. Germline V gene sequence: CDR1 SGHAT, CDR2 FQNNGV. The CDR3 nucleotides read TGTGCCAGCACACAGGGGGCTCATGAAAAACTGTTTTTT. Its protein product is CASTQGAHEKLFF.

This clonotype was seen once. Given a much more abundant clone one base away, this may be a read error. The rearrangement links TRBV29-1 to TRBJ2-3; D is perhaps TRBD1 or TRBD2 (5 bases each). The V gene lost 8 bases and the J gene lost 0 bases, with 12 bases spanning the gap. Germline values: CDR1 SQVTM, CDR2 ANQGSEA. The CDR3 is 13 amino acids. The CDR3 DNA sequence: TGCAGCACCAGGGAGCTTAGCACAGATACGCAGTATTTT. It is translated as CSTRELSTDTQYF.

By sample share, this clonotype is medium-sized. The genes are TRBV29-1 and TRBJ1-2, with D unresolved. CDR1 and CDR2 (germline): SQVTM, ANQGSEA. Trimming removed 4 bases from V and 2 bases from J, with 11 bases in between. The CDR3 is made up of 13 amino acids. CDR3 amino acids: CSVAAGANYGYTF. In nucleotides, the CDR3 is TGCAGCGTTGCAGCAGGAGCCAACTATGGCTACACCTTC.

In its sample, this clonotype ranks as medium-sized. This chain connects TRBV6-1 to TRBJ2-7; 15 nucleotides agree with TRBD2. The CDR3 is made up of 16 amino acids. The V gene's germline CDR1 is MNHNS and CDR2 SASEGT. With V trimmed by 6 bases and J by 2 bases, 5 bases remained unmatched. In nucleotides, the CDR3 is TGTGCCAGCAGCCGGTGGACTAGCGGGGGGGCCTACGAGCAGTACTTC. Translation gives CASSRWTSGGAYEQYF.

By sample fraction, this clonotype is medium-sized. The chain couples TRBV18 to TRBJ1-1; D is unclear. The germline gives CDR1 KGHSH, CDR2 LQKENI. Trimming took off 1 base at V and 8 bases at J, with 11 bases between the two ends. The CDR3 has 13 amino acids. CDR3 coding DNA: TGTGCCAGCTCACCACGGGAGAGAGTGGAAGCTTTCTTT. Protein sequence: CASSPRERVEAFF.

The V and J genes are TRBV2 and TRBJ1-2; D call uncertain. V lost 3 bases and J 0 bases, leaving 2 bases between the germline ends. The germline CDR1 and CDR2 sequences are SNHLY and FYNNEI. The CDR3 extends over 12 amino acids. This CDR3 is CASSESNYGYTF. CDR3 in DNA: TGTGCCAGCAGTGAGTCTAACTATGGCTACACCTTC.

This clonotype was counted ten times or more. The genes are TRBV6-2 or TRBV6-3 and TRBJ2-7; TRBD1 aligns across 9 bases. V lost 8 bases and J lost 3; bases outside the gene matches: 5. Per the germline V gene, CDR1 is MNHEY and CDR2 is SVGEGT. This CDR3 spans 13 amino acids. The CDR3 DNA reads as TGTGCCAGCTCTGGACAGGGGATCTACGAGCAGTACTTC. Translating gives CASSGQGIYEQYF.

This clonotype is termed medium-sized. V and J are TRBV19 and TRBJ2-2; possible D gene TRBD2, 6 bases. The CDR3 covers 16 residues. V gave up 6 bases and J gave up 1 base, with 15 bases separating them. Germline V gene data show CDR1 as LNHDA and CDR2 as SQIVND (reference sequence). The CDR3 nucleotides read TGTGCCAGTAGGCCGGTAGGTAGCGGGAACACCGGGGAGCTGTTTTTT. It specifies CASRPVGSGNTGELFF.

In this sample, this clonotype turned up a few times. This chain links TRBV5-4 with TRBJ2-7; 8 bases are shared with TRBD1. Germline V gene data show CDR1 as SGHNT and CDR2 as YYREEE (reference sequence). There are 15 residues in the CDR3. J was trimmed by 7 bases and V by 4 bases; bases with no gene match: 13. The CDR3 sequence: CASSQIGQGRWEQYF. The CDR3 coding sequence is TGTGCCAGCAGCCAGATCGGACAGGGCCGGTGGGAGCAGTACTTC.

This clonotype was seen a few times. V and J are TRBV2 and TRBJ1-1; no clear D gene. In germline, CDR1 is SNHLY, CDR2 FYNNEI. The V gene lost 4 bases and the J gene lost 7 bases, with 16 bases spanning the gap. The length of the CDR3 is 14 residues. CDR3 protein: CASSVRSDWGEAFF. Written as DNA, the CDR3 is TGTGCCAGCAGTGTTCGTTCCGACTGGGGTGAAGCTTTCTTT.

This clonotype was seen a few times. V gene TRBV20-1 combines with J gene TRBJ2-1; D is tentatively TRBD1 or TRBD2 (5 bases each). Germline V gene sequence: CDR1 DFQATT, CDR2 SNEGSKA (reference sequence). The CDR3 loop spans 14 amino acids. V dropped 7 bases and J dropped 7 bases, with 20 bases sitting between them. CDR3: CSVTSGTPLNEQFF. Written as DNA, the CDR3 is TGCAGTGTTACGTCCGGGACCCCTCTAAATGAGCAGTTCTTC.

In its sample, this clonotype is medium-sized. The rearrangement links TRBV18 to TRBJ1-1; D unclear. Germline V gives CDR1 KGHSH, CDR2 LQKENI. Trimming took 6 bases from V and 2 from J, leaving 16 bases between them. This CDR3 has 15 amino acids. CDR3 protein: CASSRTSAQNTEAFF. For the CDR3, the DNA is TGTGCCAGCTCCCGCACCTCTGCTCAAAACACTGAAGCTTTCTTT. Variable domain in full (rest from reference TRBV18 and TRBJ1-1): NAGVMQNPRHLVRRRGQEARLRCSPMKGHSHVYWYRQLPEEGLKFMVYLQKENIIDESGMPKERFSAEFPKEGPSILRIQQVVRGDSAAYFCASSRTSAQNTEAFFGQGTRLTVV.

Concerning this clonotype: This likely traces to a read error, being one base from a far larger clone. The chain employs TRBV5-6 and TRBJ2-2; 10 bases are shared with TRBD2. Losses at the gene ends were 4 bases for V and 0 bases for J; bases not matched to a gene: 3. Germline V CDR1 and CDR2: SGHDT, YYEEEE. The CDR3 is 16 amino acids. The CDR3 DNA reads as TGTGCCAGCAGCATAGCGGGGGGCGCGAACACCGGGGAGCTGTTTTTT. This sequence encodes CASSIAGGANTGELFF.

The V gene is TRBV6-6, the J gene TRBJ1-1; D call uncertain. Trimming removed 3 bases at V and 7 bases at J, with 9 bases between. The CDR3 has 12 amino acids. The germline gives CDR1 MNHNY, CDR2 SVGAGI (reference sequence). The CDR3 protein is CASSYVGGEAFF. The CDR3, as DNA: TGTGCCAGCAGTTATGTAGGCGGTGAAGCTTTCTTT.

Of note for this clonotype: This could be a read error, since a much larger clone is one nucleotide away. This rearrangement joins TRBV27 to TRBJ1-6; unclear D gene. Germline V gene sequence: CDR1 MNHEY, CDR2 SMNVEV (reference sequence). V lost 5 bases to trimming and J lost 0 bases, with 8 bases between them. This CDR3 comprises 15 residues. The CDR3 here is CASSLTDSYNSPLHF. CDR3 DNA sequence: TGTGCCAGCAGTCTGACGGACTCCTATAATTCACCCCTCCACTTT.

By sample share, this clonotype is medium-sized (0.01 to 0.1%). The gene calls are TRBV6-1 and TRBJ1-2; D remains unclear. The CDR3 spans 14 residues. V shed 4 bases and J shed 4 bases, with 13 bases lying between them. In germline, CDR1 is MNHNS, CDR2 SASEGT. DNA of the CDR3: TGTGCCAGCAGTGGGTCGGTGAGTGGCTATGGCTACACCTTC. This encodes CASSGSVSGYGYTF.

There are many counts of this clonotype. The rearrangement joins TRBV6-5 to TRBJ1-1; possible D gene TRBD1, 5 bases. The length of the CDR3 is 14 residues. Germline values: CDR1 MNHEY, CDR2 SVGAGI. The ends were cut back, 2 bases at V and 0 bases at J, with 7 bases in the middle. CDR3 sequence (DNA): TGTGCCAGCAGTTACAGGGGCCTGAACACTGAAGCTTTCTTT. Translation: CASSYRGLNTEAFF.

This clonotype is judged medium-sized (0.01 to 0.1%). This chain joins TRBV29-1 and TRBJ1-5; D remains unclear. The CDR3 is 16 amino acids. V was cut by 4 bases and J by 0 bases, with 16 bases left in between. In germline, CDR1 is SQVTM, CDR2 ANQGSEA. CDR3 loop: CSVVPPTPDSNQPQHF. The CDR3 coding sequence is TGCAGCGTTGTCCCCCCTACCCCCGATAGCAATCAGCCCCAGCATTTT.

The chain links TRBV30 to TRBJ2-6; no reliable D call. The CDR3 runs to 14 residues. The germline V and J ends were trimmed by 5 bases and 0 bases, with 8 bases remaining between them. Germline V gives CDR1 GTSNPN, CDR2 SVGIG (reference sequence). The CDR3 loop is CAWGLSSGANVLTF. In nucleotides, the CDR3 is TGTGCCTGGGGTTTGTCCTCTGGGGCCAACGTCCTGACTTTC.